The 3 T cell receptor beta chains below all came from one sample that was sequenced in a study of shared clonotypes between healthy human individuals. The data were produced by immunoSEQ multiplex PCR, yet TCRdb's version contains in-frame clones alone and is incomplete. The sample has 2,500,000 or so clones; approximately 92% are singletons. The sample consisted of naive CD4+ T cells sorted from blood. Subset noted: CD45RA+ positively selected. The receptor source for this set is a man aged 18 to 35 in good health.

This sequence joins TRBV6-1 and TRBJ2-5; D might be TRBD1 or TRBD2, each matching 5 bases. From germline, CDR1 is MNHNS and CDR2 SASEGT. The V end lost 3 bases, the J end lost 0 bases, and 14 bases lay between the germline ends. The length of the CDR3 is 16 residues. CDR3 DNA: TGTGCCAGCAGTGAGGGGGTGCCGTTCGACCAAGAGACCCAGTACTTC. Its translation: CASSEGVPFDQETQYF.

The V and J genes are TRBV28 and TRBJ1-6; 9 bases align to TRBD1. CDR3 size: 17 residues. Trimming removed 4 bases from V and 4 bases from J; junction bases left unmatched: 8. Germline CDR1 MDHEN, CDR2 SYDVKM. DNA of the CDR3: TGTGCCAGCAGTTCCGCGGACAGGGGCAGGTATAATTCACCCCTCCACTTT. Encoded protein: CASSSADRGRYNSPLHF.

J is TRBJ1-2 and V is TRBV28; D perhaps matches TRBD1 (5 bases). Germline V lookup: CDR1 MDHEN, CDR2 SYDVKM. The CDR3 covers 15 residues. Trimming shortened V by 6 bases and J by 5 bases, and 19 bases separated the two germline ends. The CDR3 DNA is TGTGCCAGCAGCCCCGGGACGAAGGTCCGGTATGGCTACACCTTC. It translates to CASSPGTKVRYGYTF.